This TCR beta chain is drawn from a study of blood T cell repertoires in COVID-19. In the study overall: T cells, B-cell-depleted T cells, or PBMCs provided the cDNA or gDNA that served as material.

From germline, CDR1 is LGHNA and CDR2 YNFKEQ. The ends lost 2 bases at V and 4 bases at J; junction bases unmatched: 2. CDR3 length equals 15 residues. Data came from immunoSEQ multiplex PCR; TCRdb stores just in-frame clones and leaves some out. The repertoire holds fewer than 250,000 clones, around four fifths seen once, with more than 6% in the top ten. The sequenced sample was peripheral blood. The V call is TRBV4-2, the J call TRBJ1-4; TRBD1 aligns across 9 bases. The sequence was obtained from a woman aged 55 to 70 with active or convalescent COVID-19. CDR3 DNA: TGTGCCAGCAGCCAACGGACAGGGGTTAATGAAAAACTGTTTTTT. Translated: CASSQRTGVNEKLFF.